This is a list of T cell receptor beta chains from one sample in a study of blood T cell repertoires in COVID-19. Clones were read by immunoSEQ multiplex PCR, and TCRdb kept only the in-frame ones, dropping some. This table holds around 160,000 clones, 85% to 90% found once. Material for sequencing was PBMCs or T cells enriched from blood (not recorded which). The receptors were gathered from a woman aged 30 to 39 with acute COVID-19. CDR3s leave out the opening cysteine and the closing phenylalanine or tryptophan.

v_call	j_call	cdr3_aa
TRBV18	TRBJ2-2	ASSPSQEVLTGELF
TRBV19	TRBJ2-7	ASGQANYEQY
TRBV25-1	TRBJ2-2	ASPQGLMGTGELF
TRBV28	TRBJ2-5	ASSGGARADQETQY
TRBV2	TRBJ2-7	ASSEQGSSYEQY
TRBV5-1	TRBJ2-1	ASRTAGVLDEQF
TRBV5-1	TRBJ2-7	ASSLGSNYEQY
TRBV11-2	TRBJ2-3	ASRKLAGSTDTQY
TRBV5-1	TRBJ2-1	ASSGTVNYNEQF
TRBV7-2	TRBJ1-2	ASSLDGTGVLGGGYT
TRBV5-1	TRBJ2-5	ASSLNTGGQETQY
TRBV6-5	TRBJ2-2	ASISLTGELF
TRBV9	TRBJ2-7	ASSAGGSSGRSYEQY
TRBV2	TRBJ2-7	ASSYLTSVSVSYEQY
TRBV19	TRBJ1-2	ASSWETGGLSGYT
TRBV28	TRBJ2-7	ASTGQGPSYEQY
TRBV9	TRBJ1-1	ASSATPAGTTEAF
TRBV7-2	TRBJ2-7	ASSRTSGPYEQY
TRBV27	TRBJ1-5	ASSLVGKRGHQPQH
TRBV19	TRBJ2-7	ASRETAGGREQY
TRBV28	TRBJ1-3	ASSLMNGTGYLGNTIY
TRBV7-2	TRBJ2-7	ASSPRTSGGSTYEQY
TRBV21-1	TRBJ1-1	ASSVIPGVDGAF
TRBV3-1/TRBV3-2	TRBJ2-7	ASSQDLGGLREQY
TRBV24-1	TRBJ2-1	ATSEASGRMSYNEQF
TRBV21-1	TRBJ2-4	ASSKVPTSGGAKNIQY
TRBV4-1	TRBJ2-5	ASSLGQRDETQY
TRBV3-1/TRBV3-2	TRBJ1-2	ASSQVQGSYT
TRBV6-5	TRBJ1-4	ASSSRWDSVNEKLF